This T cell receptor (beta chain) was captured by sequencing in a study of technical replicates of blood from a handful of donors. V was pared by 0 bases and J by 3 bases, with 11 bases between. This CDR3 region has 15 residues. CDR1 is MGHRA and CDR2 is YSYEKL in the germline V gene. Using immunoSEQ multiplex PCR, the repertoire was profiled, and TCRdb retains in-frame clones only, with some absent. The sample lists more than 65,000 clones, about 94% occurring once. The rearrangement joins TRBV4-1 to TRBJ1-2; D not resolved. The sample consisted of T cells isolated from PBMCs. This sequence originates from a human donor in good health. The CDR3 is CASSQDQTVYYGYTF. CDR3 in DNA: TGCGCCAGCAGCCAAGATCAAACGGTATACTATGGCTACACCTTC.